These 25 T cell receptor beta chains were sequenced from one sample in a study of T cell repertoires in cytomegalovirus infection. Each CDR3 protein gets one entry after TCRdb re-called the reads with MiXCR. Found here are about 890,000 distinct CDR3 sequences, about a third of them singletons; the top ten hold around 15%. No cognate antigen is known for these TCRs. Source: cultured CD8+ T cells from PBMCs, taken from culture after CMV antigen stimulation. These receptors all come from a human donor in good health (CMV status not recorded). Some clones in this sample may be carry-over from other donors' samples.

This clonotype was observed at least ten times. CDR3 sequence (DNA): TGTGCCAGCAGCTTTGAGGGACTAGCCTTATACGAGCAGTACGTC. Translation: CASSFEGLALYEQYV. The chain is built from TRBV7-2 and TRBJ2-7; 9 nucleotides line up with TRBD2. From germline, CDR1 is SGHTA and CDR2 FQGNSA. The V segment lost 3 bases and the J segment 4 bases; nucleotides outside the gene matches: 7. This CDR3 has 15 amino acids.

A remark on this clonotype: Since the CDR3 does not end with the conserved phenylalanine or tryptophan, this likely comes from a read error. The rearrangement links TRBV6-2 or TRBV6-3 to TRBJ2-1; 10 bases line up with TRBD2. This CDR3 is 15 amino acids long. Germline values: CDR1 MNHEY, CDR2 SVGEGT. Germline trimming cut 6 bases from V and 3 bases from J; bases unmatched to any gene: 5. The CDR3 protein is CASSLTSGDYNEQFL. In nucleotides, the CDR3 is TGTGCCAGCAGCCTTACTAGCGGGGACTACAATGAGCAGTTCCTC.

Many counts were recorded for this clonotype. The rearrangement uses TRBV6-1 and TRBJ2-2; D may be TRBD2 (6 bases). Germline lookup yields CDR1 MNHNS and CDR2 SASEGT. The CDR3 sequence is 14 residues long. V shed 0 bases and J shed 6 bases, with 8 bases lying between them. CDR3 amino acids: CASSEAGLPGELFF. CDR3 sequence (DNA): TGTGCCAGCAGTGAAGCGGGACTCCCCGGGGAGCTGTTTTTT.

The chain is built from TRBV4-3 and TRBJ1-1; D unresolved. Germline lookup yields CDR1 LGHNA and CDR2 YSLEER. CDR3 length: 15 residues. Trimming took off 0 bases at V and 4 bases at J, with 12 bases between the two ends. This CDR3 is CASSQEPDPTTEAFF. The CDR3 nucleotides are TGCGCCAGCAGCCAAGAACCAGACCCAACCACTGAAGCTTTCTTT.

The chain employs TRBV9 and TRBJ2-6; D perhaps matches TRBD2 (6 bases). CDR1 and CDR2 (germline): SGDLS, YYNGEE. The CDR3 length is 13 residues. Trimming removed 7 bases at V and 2 bases at J, with 7 bases between. CDR3 sequence reads: CASGGTGANVLTF. CDR3 coding DNA: TGTGCCAGCGGGGGGACTGGGGCCAACGTCCTGACTTTC.

V usage is TRBV4-1 and J usage is TRBJ2-2, with 10 positions matching TRBD2. The CDR3 runs to 15 residues. Germline values: CDR1 MGHRA, CDR2 YSYEKL. V lost 8 bases to trimming and J lost 5 bases; unmatched junction nucleotides: 8. The chain's CDR3 is CASGSGGAGTGELFF. For the CDR3, the DNA is TGCGCCAGCGGAAGCGGGGGGGCAGGGACCGGGGAGCTGTTTTTT.

The chain combines TRBV6-8 with TRBJ1-1; D remains ambiguous. The germline gives CDR1 MNHGY, CDR2 SAAAGT. This CDR3 has 13 amino acids. Trimming stripped 8 bases from V and 3 bases from J, with 13 bases between. The chain's CDR3 is CASALRVDTEAFF. The CDR3, as DNA: TGTGCCAGCGCCCTGAGGGTGGACACTGAAGCTTTCTTT.

This clonotype was seen more than once but under ten times. This chain uses TRBV27 with TRBJ2-1; 7 bases fit TRBD1. CDR1 and CDR2 from the germline V gene are MNHEY and SMNVEV (reference sequence). This CDR3 has 18 residues. With V trimmed by 4 bases and J by 6 bases, 18 bases remained unmatched. The CDR3: CASSSLFRTGQDPNEQFF. The CDR3, as DNA: TGTGCCAGCAGTTCATTATTCAGGACAGGTCAGGATCCCAATGAGCAGTTCTTC.

The J gene is TRBJ2-7, the V gene TRBV7-9; D is uncertain. V was trimmed by 5 bases and J by 1 base, leaving 9 bases between them. The CDR3 extends over 13 amino acids. CDR1 and CDR2 (germline): SEHNR, FQNEAQ (reference sequence). Here the CDR3 DNA reads TGTGCCAGCAGCCCCCCCCGGTCCTACGAGCAGTACGTC. As protein: CASSPPRSYEQYV.

The rearrangement links TRBV27 to TRBJ1-1; 7 nucleotides line up with TRBD1. Germline CDR1 is MNHEY and CDR2 is SMNVEV (reference sequence). Germline trimming cut 2 bases from V and 7 bases from J; bases unmatched to any gene: 4. The CDR3 is 13 residues long. CDR3 coding DNA: TGTGCCAGCAGTTTACTGACAGGGAGTGAAGCTTTCTTT. Amino acids: CASSLLTGSEAFF.

This chain connects TRBV6-1 to TRBJ2-1; the match to TRBD2 covers 9 bases. J was trimmed by 15 bases and V by 1 base; bases with no gene match: 13. From germline, CDR1 is MNHNS and CDR2 SASEGT. This CDR3 contains 15 residues. CDR3 protein: CASSEGPAGGPLVFF. The DNA for the CDR3 is TGTGCCAGCAGTGAAGGGCCAGCGGGGGGTCCACTGGTGTTCTTC.

The chain recombines TRBV28 with TRBJ2-7; possible D gene TRBD1, 5 bases. Trimming removed 7 bases at V and 7 bases at J, with 20 bases between. The germline gives CDR1 MDHEN, CDR2 SYDVKM. CDR3 size: 14 residues. In DNA form, the CDR3 reads TGTGCCAGCACTCCACGTCGAGCTTCAGGGGAGCAGTACGTC. This sequence encodes CASTPRRASGEQYV.

This clonotype was recorded a few times. This chain uses TRBV10-2 with TRBJ1-2, with D hard to call. CDR1 is WSHSY and CDR2 is SAAADI in the germline V gene. V was cut by 6 bases and J by 6 bases, with 11 bases left in between. The CDR3 length is 12 residues. The CDR3 region is CASSPGPNGYTF. As DNA, the CDR3 is TGCGCCAGCAGCCCTGGCCCGAATGGCTACACCTTC.

Remarks on this clonotype: The junction departs from germline at one end; a sequencing error may be responsible. V gene TRBV7-8 combines with J gene TRBJ1-1; no reliable D call. Germline V gene lookup returns CDR1 SGHVS and CDR2 FQNEAQ. The CDR3 has 12 amino acids. CDR3 in amino acids: CTSSLGEAEAFF. For the CDR3, the DNA is TGTACCAGCAGCCTCGGGGAGGCTGAAGCTTTCTTT.

This clonotype was observed a handful of times. The rearrangement links TRBV18 to TRBJ2-3; D is uncertain. Trimming left V 3 bases short and J 4 bases short, with 8 bases between. CDR3 length: 13 residues. Germline CDR1 is KGHSH and CDR2 is LQKENI. The CDR3 nucleotides read TGTGCCAGCTCACCCCCCGATTCAGATACGCAGTATTTT. It is translated as CASSPPDSDTQYF.

The chain employs TRBV11-2 and TRBJ2-7; D unresolved. The germline CDR1 and CDR2 sequences are SGHAT and FQNNGV. There are 15 residues in the CDR3. The V and J ends lost 5 bases and 1 base respectively, with 15 bases between them. The CDR3 nucleotides are TGTGCCAGCAGCGCGTCCAAGCCGTCTTCCTACGAGCAGTACTTC. It translates to CASSASKPSSYEQYF.

This clonotype was seen a handful of times. J is TRBJ1-1 and V is TRBV29-1, with no clear D. Trimming removed 0 bases from V and 5 bases from J, with 13 bases in between. Germline V gene data show CDR1 as SQVTM and CDR2 as ANQGSEA. The CDR3 length is 14 residues. The CDR3 reads CSVEDPGRGTEAFF. CDR3 sequence (DNA): TGCAGCGTTGAAGATCCGGGCCGTGGGACTGAAGCTTTCTTT. Drawing the rest from reference TRBV29-1 and TRBJ1-1, the complete variable domain is SAVISQKPSRDICQRGTSLTIQCQVDSQVTMMFWYRQQPGQSLTLIATANQGSEATYESGFVIDKFPISRPNLTFSTLTVSNMSPEDSSIYLCSVEDPGRGTEAFFGQGTRLTVV.

The J gene is TRBJ1-6, the V gene TRBV6-1; the D gene is possibly TRBD1 (5 bases). The germline V gene encodes CDR1 MNHNS and CDR2 SASEGT. The germline V and J ends were trimmed by 7 bases and 5 bases, with 9 bases remaining between them. The CDR3 is made up of 13 amino acids. This CDR3 is CASNSGDNSPLHF. The CDR3 nucleotides read TGTGCCAGCAACTCGGGGGATAATTCACCCCTCCACTTT.

The J gene is TRBJ1-1, the V gene TRBV29-1; a possible D gene is TRBD1 (6 bases). V was cut by 2 bases and J by 4 bases, with 14 bases left in between. Per the germline V gene, CDR1 is SQVTM and CDR2 is ANQGSEA. The CDR3 has 14 amino acids. The CDR3 sequence: CSVELRGQSTEAFF. DNA of the CDR3: TGCAGCGTTGAACTTAGGGGACAAAGCACTGAAGCTTTCTTT.

In regard to this clonotype: Compared with germline, one end of the junction differs, possibly owing to a read error. V is TRBV7-2 and J is TRBJ2-3, with D unclear. Germline CDR1 reads SGHTA; CDR2 reads FQGNSA. The CDR3 consists of 12 residues. CDR3 sequence (DNA): TGTGTCAGCACCATCTCGGCAGATACGCAGTATTTT. This codes for CVSTISADTQYF.

This clonotype was observed a handful of times. The chain links TRBV6-6 to TRBJ2-7; 9 bases are shared with TRBD1. The CDR3 has 13 residues. V lost 6 bases and J lost 6; bases outside the gene matches: 6. Germline-derived CDR1 and CDR2 are MNHNY and SVGAGI (reference sequence). The CDR3 nucleotides are TGTGCCAGCAGAGCCGGGACAGGGACCGAGCAGTACTTC. As protein: CASRAGTGTEQYF.

A single count supports this clonotype. A much larger clone differs from this one at a single base, so this may be a read error. V and J are TRBV6-2 or TRBV6-3 and TRBJ2-7; no firm D call. Trimming took 7 bases from V and 5 from J, leaving 18 bases between them. Germline V gives CDR1 MNHEY, CDR2 SVGEGT. The CDR3 sequence is 14 residues long. CDR3 in DNA: TGTGCCAGCATCCACGCCCGCCGCCCCAACGAGCAGTACGTC. The encoded protein is CASIHARRPNEQYV.

This clonotype turned up a few times. This sequence joins TRBV27 and TRBJ2-7; the D gene is possibly TRBD1 (6 bases). Germline V gene sequence: CDR1 MNHEY, CDR2 SMNVEV (reference sequence). The CDR3 is made up of 12 amino acids. Deletions cut 8 bases from V and 6 bases from J, with 14 bases between. CDR3 protein: CASGDRTGEQYV. CDR3 DNA: TGTGCCAGCGGCGACAGGACGGGCGAGCAGTACGTC.

This clonotype came up many times. The chain has TRBV7-6 and TRBJ2-5; D could derive from TRBD1 or TRBD2 (5 bases each). Deletions cut 5 bases from V and 0 bases from J, with 10 bases between. This CDR3 is built from 14 residues. Germline V lookup: CDR1 SGHVS, CDR2 FNYEAQ. CDR3: CASSLWGNQETQYF. In DNA form, the CDR3 reads TGTGCCAGCAGCCTCTGGGGGAACCAAGAGACCCAGTACTTC.

This clonotype was detected only a few times. This rearrangement joins TRBV28 to TRBJ1-2, with D tentatively TRBD1 (5 bases). This CDR3 comprises 14 residues. Germline-derived CDR1 and CDR2 are MDHEN and SYDVKM. V was shortened by 1 base and J by 4 bases, with 10 bases between the two germline ends. The DNA for the CDR3 is TGTGCCAGCAGTTTATACGGGGCGGCCTATGGCTACACCTTC. Protein sequence: CASSLYGAAYGYTF.